The sample holds a few counts of the clone carrying this T cell receptor beta chain. TCR alpha and beta CDR3 regions were amplified from RNA using iRepertoire nested multiplex PCR. One entry per CDR3 protein results from TCRdb running MiXCR on the multiplex PCR reads. The table records 95,000 to 150,000 distinct CDR3 sequences, roughly 25% of them present only once. This entry comes from a study of glioma-infiltrating T cells. The TCR comes from a human donor with low-grade glioma or glioblastoma, undergoing nonglioma brain surgery, or in good health (not recorded which). Material for sequencing was glioma tissue, nonneoplastic brain tissue, or PBMCs (not recorded which).

In DNA, the CDR3 is TGCGCCAGCAGCCAAGTCAGGGGAAACAATGAGCAGTTCTTC. This translates into CASSQVRGNNEQFF. V gene TRBV4-3 combines with J gene TRBJ2-1; D is possibly TRBD1 (6 bases). The germline CDR1 and CDR2 sequences are LGHNA and YSLEER. V dropped 1 base and J dropped 5 bases, with 9 bases sitting between them. This CDR3 is 14 amino acids long.